This T cell receptor beta chain was recorded in a study of CD4 T cell repertoires in COVID-19 (dated by TCRdb to 2020 to 2023). Context from the whole study: For cross-reactivity analysis, CFSE-low cells were expanded with IL-2 for approximately 10 days, then relabeled and restimulated with spike proteins from other coronaviruses. The study characterized naturally processed CD4+ T cell responses to SARS-CoV-2 spike and nucleoprotein in COVID-19-recovered individuals, using TCR Vbeta sequencing to assess clonal composition. TCR Vbeta repertoire analysis of SARS-CoV-2-reactive T cells was conducted at the subset level in three recovered individuals.

Broad study findings and their caveats: Several of the most expanded SARS-CoV-2-reactive clonotypes were present in two or all three memory subsets, which suggests intraclonal diversification. Between about 6 and 27% of SARS-CoV-2 clonotypes were also found in SARS-CoV and/or HKU1 spike-stimulated secondary cultures, consistent with cross-reactivity.

The CDR3 runs 17 residues from the cysteine to the phenylalanine. CDR3 DNA only is kept here, 51 bases in frame from base 1. V ends up 1 base short and J 1 base short, with an unmatched junction base count of 8. CDR1 and CDR2, looked up from the germline V gene, are MRHNA and SNTAGT. To note about this clone: Its antigen specificity is not known. Within one base of it there is no much larger clone, and no base qualities were kept.

Library construction relied on the immunoSEQ multiplex PCR assay. The original methods were these. Repertoire overlap between subsets was quantified using the Chao-Jaccard similarity index and counts of shared clonotypes. TCRdb obtained this table from immuneACCESS and retained in-frame rearrangements with V and J assigned. These tables miss some clones; where compared with another copy, unresolved V genes account for less than half of the shortfall, and the remainder is unexplained. V, J and clone size are taken as reported in that table, and D and trimming were inferred from the DNA itself. Present in this sample are some 80,000 clones, 83% of which were seen just once. The top ten clones comprise roughly 0.58% of the sample. The sample's time point, from its label and the paper: sample from a COVID-19-recovered individual after infection. Donors were patients who had recovered from mild-to-severe COVID-19. Memory T cell samples that were not cultured went straight to sequencing right after ex vivo isolation. From peripheral blood mononuclear cells, the researchers isolated CD4+ total memory, central memory, effector memory and circulating T follicular helper cells.

The sequence was collected from a human donor who had COVID-19. Specimen: CD4+ T cells from peripheral blood, collected after recovery from COVID-19. The chain employs TRBV6-4 and TRBJ2-3; 7 central bases correspond to TRBD2. The bases read TGTGCCAGCAGTGACTGGGCGGCTAGCGGCCGCACAGATACGCAGTATTTT. It codes for CASSDWAASGRTDTQYF.